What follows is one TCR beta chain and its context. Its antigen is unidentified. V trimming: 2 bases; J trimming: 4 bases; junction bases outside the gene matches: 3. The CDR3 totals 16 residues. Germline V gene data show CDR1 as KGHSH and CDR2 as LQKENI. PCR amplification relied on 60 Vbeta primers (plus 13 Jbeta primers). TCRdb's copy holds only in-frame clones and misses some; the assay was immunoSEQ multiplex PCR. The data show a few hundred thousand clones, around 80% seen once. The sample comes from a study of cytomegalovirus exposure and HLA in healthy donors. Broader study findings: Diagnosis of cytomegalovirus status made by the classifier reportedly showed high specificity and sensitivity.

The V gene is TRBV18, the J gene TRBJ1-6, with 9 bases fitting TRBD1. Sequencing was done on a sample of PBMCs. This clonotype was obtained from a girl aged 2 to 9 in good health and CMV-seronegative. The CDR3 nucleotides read TGTGCCAGCTCACCAGTTGGACAGGGGTATAATTCACCCCTCCACTTT. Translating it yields CASSPVGQGYNSPLHF. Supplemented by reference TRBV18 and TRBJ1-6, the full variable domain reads NAGVMQNPRHLVRRRGQEARLRCSPMKGHSHVYWYRQLPEEGLKFMVYLQKENIIDESGMPKERFSAEFPKEGPSILRIQQVVRGDSAAYFCASSPVGQGYNSPLHFGNGTRLTVT.